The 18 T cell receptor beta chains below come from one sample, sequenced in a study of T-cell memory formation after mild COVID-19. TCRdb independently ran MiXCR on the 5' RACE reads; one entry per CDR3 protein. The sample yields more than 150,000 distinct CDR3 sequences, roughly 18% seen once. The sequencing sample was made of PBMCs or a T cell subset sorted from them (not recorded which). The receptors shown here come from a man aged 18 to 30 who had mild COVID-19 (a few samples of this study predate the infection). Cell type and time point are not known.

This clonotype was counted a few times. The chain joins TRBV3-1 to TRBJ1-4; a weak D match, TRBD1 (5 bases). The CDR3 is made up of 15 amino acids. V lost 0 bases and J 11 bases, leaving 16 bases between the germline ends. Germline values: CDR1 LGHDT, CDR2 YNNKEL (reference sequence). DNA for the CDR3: TGTGCCAGCAGCCAAGATTCTCAGATCCGGGGCAAACTGTTTTTT. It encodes CASSQDSQIRGKLFF.

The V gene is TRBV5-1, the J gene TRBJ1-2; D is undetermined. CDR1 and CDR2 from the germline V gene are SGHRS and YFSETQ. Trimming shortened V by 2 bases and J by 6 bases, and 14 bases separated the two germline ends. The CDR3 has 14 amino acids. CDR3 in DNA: TGCGCCAGCAGCTTATCTCCCCCAAGCCATGGCTACACCTTC. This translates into CASSLSPPSHGYTF.

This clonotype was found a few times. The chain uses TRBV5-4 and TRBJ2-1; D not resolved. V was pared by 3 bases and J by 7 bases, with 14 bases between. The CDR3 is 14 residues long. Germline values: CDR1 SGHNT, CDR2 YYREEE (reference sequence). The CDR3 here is CASSSTARFNEQFF. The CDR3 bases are TGTGCCAGCAGCTCGACTGCCCGATTTAATGAGCAGTTCTTC. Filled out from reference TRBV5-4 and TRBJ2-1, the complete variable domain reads ETGVTQSPTHLIKTRGQQVTLRCSSQSGHNTVSWYQQALGQGPQFIFQYYREEENGRGNFPPRFSGLQFPNYSSELNVNALELDDSALYLCASSSTARFNEQFFGPGTRLTVL.

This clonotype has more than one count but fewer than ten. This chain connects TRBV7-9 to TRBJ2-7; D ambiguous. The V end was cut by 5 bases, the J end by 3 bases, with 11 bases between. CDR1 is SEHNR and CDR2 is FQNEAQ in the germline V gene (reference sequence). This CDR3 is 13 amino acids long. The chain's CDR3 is CASSLPNDYEQYF. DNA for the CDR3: TGTGCCAGCAGCCTCCCTAACGACTACGAGCAGTACTTC.

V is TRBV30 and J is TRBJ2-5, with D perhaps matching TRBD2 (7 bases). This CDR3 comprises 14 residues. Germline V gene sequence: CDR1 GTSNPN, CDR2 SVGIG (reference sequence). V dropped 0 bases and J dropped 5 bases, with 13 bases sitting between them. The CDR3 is CAWSVRGAGETQYF. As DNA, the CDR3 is TGTGCCTGGAGTGTACGGGGGGCAGGGGAGACCCAGTACTTC.

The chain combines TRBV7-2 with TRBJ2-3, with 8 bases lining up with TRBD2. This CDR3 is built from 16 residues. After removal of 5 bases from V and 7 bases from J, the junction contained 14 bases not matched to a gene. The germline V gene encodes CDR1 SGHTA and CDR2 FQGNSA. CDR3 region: CASSNHGGGPRNTQYF. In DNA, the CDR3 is TGTGCCAGCAGCAACCACGGGGGGGGGCCTCGGAATACGCAGTATTTT.

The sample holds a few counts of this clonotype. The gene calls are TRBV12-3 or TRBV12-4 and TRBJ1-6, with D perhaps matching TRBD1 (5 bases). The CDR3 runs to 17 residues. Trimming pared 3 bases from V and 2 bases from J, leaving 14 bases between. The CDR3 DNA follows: TGTGCCAGCAGTTTGAAGTTGGGACCAACCTATAATTCACCCCTCCACTTT. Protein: CASSLKLGPTYNSPLHF.

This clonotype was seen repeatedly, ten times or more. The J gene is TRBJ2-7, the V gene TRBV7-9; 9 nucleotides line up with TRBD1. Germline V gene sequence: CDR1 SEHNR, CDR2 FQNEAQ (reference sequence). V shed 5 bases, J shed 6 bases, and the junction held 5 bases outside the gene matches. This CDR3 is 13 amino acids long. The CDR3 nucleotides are TGTGCCAGCAGCAAACGGACAGGGGTCGAGCAGTACTTC. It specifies CASSKRTGVEQYF.

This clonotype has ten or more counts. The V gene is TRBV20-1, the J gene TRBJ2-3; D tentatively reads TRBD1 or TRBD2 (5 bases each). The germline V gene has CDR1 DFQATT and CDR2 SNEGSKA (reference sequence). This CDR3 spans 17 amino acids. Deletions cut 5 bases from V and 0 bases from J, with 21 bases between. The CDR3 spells CSAFNPLVRESTDTQYF. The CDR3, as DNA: TGCAGTGCTTTCAACCCCTTGGTCAGGGAGAGCACAGATACGCAGTATTTT.

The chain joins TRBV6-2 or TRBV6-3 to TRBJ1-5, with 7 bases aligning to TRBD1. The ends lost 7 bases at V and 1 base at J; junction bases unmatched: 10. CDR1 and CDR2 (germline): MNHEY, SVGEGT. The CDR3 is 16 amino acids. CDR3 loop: CASIWGKGASNQPQHF. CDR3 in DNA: TGTGCCAGCATCTGGGGGAAGGGGGCGAGCAATCAGCCCCAGCATTTT.

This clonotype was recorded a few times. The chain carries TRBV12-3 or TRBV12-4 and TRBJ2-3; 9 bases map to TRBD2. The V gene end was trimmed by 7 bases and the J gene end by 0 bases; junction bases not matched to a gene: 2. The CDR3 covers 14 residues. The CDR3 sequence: CASISGGSTDTQYF. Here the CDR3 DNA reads TGTGCCAGCATCAGCGGGGGGAGCACAGATACGCAGTATTTT.

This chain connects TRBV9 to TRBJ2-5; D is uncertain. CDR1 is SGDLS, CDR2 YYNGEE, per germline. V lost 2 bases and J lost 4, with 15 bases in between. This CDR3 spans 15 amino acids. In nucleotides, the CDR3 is TGTGCCAGCAGCGTCCTGGGCAGTGCTGGAGAGACCCAGTACTTC. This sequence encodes CASSVLGSAGETQYF.

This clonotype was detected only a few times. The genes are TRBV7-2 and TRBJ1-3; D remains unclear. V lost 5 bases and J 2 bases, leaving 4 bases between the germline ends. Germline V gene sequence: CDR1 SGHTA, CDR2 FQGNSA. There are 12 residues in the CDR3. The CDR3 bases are TGTGCCAGCAGCCGTGCTGGAAACACCATATATTTT. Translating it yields CASSRAGNTIYF.

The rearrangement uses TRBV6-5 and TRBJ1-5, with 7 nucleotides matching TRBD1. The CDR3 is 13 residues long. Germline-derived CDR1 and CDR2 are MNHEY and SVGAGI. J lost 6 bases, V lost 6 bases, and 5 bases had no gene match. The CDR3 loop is CASSPQGRQPQHF. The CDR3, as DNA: TGTGCCAGCAGCCCACAGGGGCGTCAGCCCCAGCATTTT.

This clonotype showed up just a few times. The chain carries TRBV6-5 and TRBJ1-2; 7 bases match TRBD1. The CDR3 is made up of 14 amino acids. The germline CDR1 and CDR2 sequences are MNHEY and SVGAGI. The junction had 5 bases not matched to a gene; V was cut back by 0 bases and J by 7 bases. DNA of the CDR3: TGTGCCAGCAGTTACTCGATAGGGGGCACTGGCTACACCTTC. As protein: CASSYSIGGTGYTF.

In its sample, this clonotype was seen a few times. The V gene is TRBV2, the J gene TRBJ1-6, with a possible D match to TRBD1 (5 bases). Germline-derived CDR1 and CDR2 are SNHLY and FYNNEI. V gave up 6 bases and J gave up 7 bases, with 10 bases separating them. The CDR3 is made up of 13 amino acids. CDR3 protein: CASRGTQNSPLHF. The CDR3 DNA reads TGTGCCAGCAGAGGGACGCAGAATTCACCCCTCCACTTT. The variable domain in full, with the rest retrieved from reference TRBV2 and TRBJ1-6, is EPEVTQTPSHQVTQMGQEVILRCVPISNHLYFYWYRQILGQKVEFLVSFYNNEISEKSEIFDDQFSVERPDGSNFTLKIRSTKLEDSAMYFCASRGTQNSPLHFGNGTRLTVT.

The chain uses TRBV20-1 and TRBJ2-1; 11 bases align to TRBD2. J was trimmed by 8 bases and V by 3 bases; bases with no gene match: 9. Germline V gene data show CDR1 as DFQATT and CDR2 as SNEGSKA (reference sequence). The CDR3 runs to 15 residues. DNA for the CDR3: TGCAGTGCTAGGGAGGCTAGCGGGGGGCGGTATGAGCAGTTCTTC. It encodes CSAREASGGRYEQFF.

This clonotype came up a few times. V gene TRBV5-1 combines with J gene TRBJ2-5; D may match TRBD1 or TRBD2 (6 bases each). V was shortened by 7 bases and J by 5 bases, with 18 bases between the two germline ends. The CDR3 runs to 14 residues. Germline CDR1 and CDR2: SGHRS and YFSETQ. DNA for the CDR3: TGCGCCAGCGGACAAAACAGGGCGGGGGAGACCCAGTACTTC. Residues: CASGQNRAGETQYF.